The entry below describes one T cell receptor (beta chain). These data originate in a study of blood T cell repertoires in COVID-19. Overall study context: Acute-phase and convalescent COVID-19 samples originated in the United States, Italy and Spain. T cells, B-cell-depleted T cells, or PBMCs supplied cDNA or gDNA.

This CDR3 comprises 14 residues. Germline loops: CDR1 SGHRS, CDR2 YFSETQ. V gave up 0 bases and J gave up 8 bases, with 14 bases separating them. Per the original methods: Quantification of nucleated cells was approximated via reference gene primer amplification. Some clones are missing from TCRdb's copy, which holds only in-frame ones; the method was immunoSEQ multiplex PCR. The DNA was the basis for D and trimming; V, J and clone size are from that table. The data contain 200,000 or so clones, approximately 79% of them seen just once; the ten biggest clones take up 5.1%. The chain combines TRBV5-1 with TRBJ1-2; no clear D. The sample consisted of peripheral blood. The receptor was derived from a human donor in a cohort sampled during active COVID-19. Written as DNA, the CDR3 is TGCGCCAGCAGCTTGGCCGCCGGGGATGGAGGCTACACCTTC. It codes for CASSLAAGDGGYTF.